What follows describes a single T cell receptor beta chain. No antigen is known for it. For the second PCR, which ran for about 7 to 11 cycles, a sample-barcoded 5' primer and a J-beta primer mix were used. TCRdb reprocessed the 5' RACE reads via MiXCR and lists one record per CDR3 protein. The table records 1 million or so distinct CDR3 sequences, less than 50% of them present only once. These data are taken from a study of blood T cells in healthy people across ages. General observations from the study: The study regarded diversity estimates from one million T cells as underestimates.

The sample providers were healthy Caucasian people from Russia, aged roughly 6 to 90. Drawing of peripheral blood yielded roughly 10 milliliters from each donor. Samples had at least 6.5 million PBMCs isolated from them. This CDR3 contains 17 residues. The V gene is TRBV21-1, the J gene TRBJ2-4. The DNA matches TRBJ2-7 better at its end, which makes the J call doubtful. TRBV21-1 is a known pseudogene. The material sequenced was blood. This clonotype originated in a woman aged 55-70 years in good health. The CDR3: CASNERPPSPSSYEQYF. The CDR3 DNA reads as TGTGCCAGCAACGAACGACCACCTTCCCCAAGCTCCTACGAGCAGTACTTC.